The TCR beta chain described here comes from a study of Ad26.COV2.S vaccination and SARS-CoV-2 variants. About the study: Administration of Ad26.COV2.S was intramuscular, either once or twice 56 days apart. Study-wide findings and caveats: Total responses of T cells may have been underestimated by the analyses of TCR breadth and depth. Placebo and vaccine recipients had non-spike TCR breadth that was similar.

Libraries were prepared by immunoSEQ multiplex PCR; TCRdb keeps only in-frame clonotypes and omits some of them. The sample includes a few hundred thousand clones, about four fifths of them seen just once. Treatment of the sample: around 19 received Ad26.COV2.S at low or high dose, single or two shots; about 5 received placebo; per-sample allocation not given. Repertoires come from day 63 after the first vaccine or placebo injection. Worth noting for this clone: No antigen is known for it.

The CDR3 is 13 amino acids. Germline values: CDR1 MDHEN, CDR2 SYDVKM. V was shortened by 5 bases and J by 1 base, with 8 bases between the two germline ends. This material consisted of peripheral blood, taken in a trial of Ad26.COV2.S vaccine versus placebo. The rearrangement joins TRBV28 to TRBJ2-5; no definite D call. This TCR derives from a person aged 18-60 years who received the Ad26.COV2.S COVID-19 vaccine or a placebo. The CDR3 sequence: CASSAGSQETQYF. The CDR3 DNA reads TGTGCCAGCAGTGCCGGGTCCCAAGAGACCCAGTACTTC.